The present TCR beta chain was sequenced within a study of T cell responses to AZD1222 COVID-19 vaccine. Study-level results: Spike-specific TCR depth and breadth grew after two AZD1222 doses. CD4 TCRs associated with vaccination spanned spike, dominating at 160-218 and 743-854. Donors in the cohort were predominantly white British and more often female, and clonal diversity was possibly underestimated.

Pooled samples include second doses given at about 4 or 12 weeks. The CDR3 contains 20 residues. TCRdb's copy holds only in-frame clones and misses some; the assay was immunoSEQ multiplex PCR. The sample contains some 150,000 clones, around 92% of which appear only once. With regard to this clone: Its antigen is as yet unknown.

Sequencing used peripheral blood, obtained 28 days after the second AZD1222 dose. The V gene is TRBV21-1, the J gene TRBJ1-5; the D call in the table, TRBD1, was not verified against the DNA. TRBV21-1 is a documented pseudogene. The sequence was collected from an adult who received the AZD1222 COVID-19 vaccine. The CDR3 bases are TGTGCCAGCAGCACAGGTGACAGGGGGGATCCTACGAGGTCCAATCAGCCCCAGCATTTT. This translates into CASSTGDRGDPTRSNQPQHF.